This entry describes one T cell receptor (beta chain). Its antigen is not yet known. Base qualities are not recorded, but no much larger clone differs from it by a single base. This record belongs to a study of T cell therapy after organ transplantation (dated by TCRdb to the late 2010s). Background for the entire study: Therapy products were autologous CMV-specific T cells expanded in vitro for 2 weeks with a peptide pool of 30 HLA class I and II CMV epitopes. Each patient got up to 6 T cell doses, given every 2 weeks, and was then monitored for about seven months after finishing therapy. About 80% of the ten patients were classed as clinical responders and two as nonresponders. The median number of CMV-specific T cells given to patients was 1.92 x 10^8, delivered over 2 to 6 intravenous infusions. The study was a follow-up TRBV repertoire analysis of an open-label phase I trial of autologous CMV-specific adoptive T cell therapy in solid-organ transplant recipients. Pretherapy peripheral blood samples were collected before commencement of T cell therapy. Only about 85% of the 10 patients had long-term post-therapy samples available. Overall results and qualifications from the work: The fold change in CD8 clonality after therapy was inversely correlated with pretherapy clonality, which suggests that less biased repertoires were more open to remodeling. Because the cohort was small, confounders such as concurrent antirejection and antiviral medications could not be assessed. Nonresponders showed marked pretherapy clonal expansions with minimal repertoire change after therapy. Reduced sample coverage from poor CD8+ T cell yield may be reflected in the few expansions detected in nonresponders. Reconstitution after therapy appeared to involve both transferred clonotypes and endogenous clonotypes that were not detected in the therapy products.

Taken with the paper, the label for time point translates to: before start of T cell therapy. Patients were solid-organ transplant recipients with drug-resistant/recurrent cytomegalovirus. Roughly 9 people from the trial were chosen for repertoire analysis because post-therapy peripheral blood mononuclear cells were available from them. A BD FACSAria III was used to sort viable CD3+CD8+CD4- lymphocytes from PBMCs. The Qiagen DNeasy Kit was used to extract genomic DNA from the sorted cells. TRB CDR3 regions were amplified from genomic DNA with the immunoSEQ two-step, bias-controlled multiplex PCR assay. Sequencing of CDR3 libraries was carried out on an Illumina NextSeq 500. In the original analysis: The immunoSEQ Analyzer platform handled the initial alignment and bioinformatics, which included bias normalization against synthetic CDR3 analogs. V, D and J genes were annotated according to IMGT database definitions. Additional TRBV analyses were carried out with default settings in VDJtools version 1.1.10 and the R package tcR version 2.2.1.11. For the GLIPH analysis, version 1.0 was run with default settings. For CDR3 sequences with at least 5 reads, significant changes in clonotype frequency were assessed with a 2-sided binomial test and Benjamini-Hochberg correction (alpha = 0.01). The table comes from immuneACCESS by way of TCRdb, which keeps in-frame sequences with V and J called. Part of the clones is missing from these tables; in studies checked, under half for an unresolved V gene and the rest for unknown reasons. The V and J calls and clone size are taken from that table; D and trimming were inferred from the DNA. In this sample the table shows 45,000 to 50,000 clones, about 95% of which occur a single time. Clones ranked in the top ten supply around 3.1% of the sample.

The junction shows trimming of 4 bases on V and 7 bases on J, plus 22 bases between the germline ends. CDR1 and CDR2 are read off the germline V gene (reference sequence) as LNHDA and SQIVND. The CDR3 contains 17 residues, cysteine and phenylalanine counted. Only the CDR3 DNA stays, 51 bases, in frame from base 1. The receptor was derived from a human patient who had received a solid organ transplant and had CMV disease. Source: CD8+ T cells from blood, taken before autologous CMV-specific T cell therapy. The V and J segments used are TRBV19 and TRBJ2-2; perhaps TRBD1 is the D gene, with 6 bases matching. The nucleotide sequence reads TGTGCCAGTAGTAGGAAACAGGGACCTCTCGTCGGCGGGGAGCTGTTTTTT. Its translation is CASSRKQGPLVGGELFF.